Shown below are 8 T cell receptor beta chains from a single sample sequenced in a study of shared clonotypes between healthy human individuals. The protocol was immunoSEQ multiplex PCR, while the TCRdb copy is restricted to in-frame clones and leaves out a portion. The sample shows about 1,500,000 clones, 96% of them seen only once. The sequencing input was naive CD4+ T cells sorted from blood. Subset denoted: CD45RA+ positively selected. The receptors shown here come from a young man in good health.

The gene calls are TRBV7-2 and TRBJ2-3; possible D gene TRBD2, 7 bases. The CDR3 totals 17 residues. The germline V gene has CDR1 SGHTA and CDR2 FQGNSA. Trimming removed 4 bases from V and 5 bases from J, with 22 bases in between. CDR3 in DNA: TGTGCCAGCAGCTCCTGGGGGCTGTTCCCTAGCGGAGATACGCAGTATTTT. Amino acid sequence: CASSSWGLFPSGDTQYF.

This clone appeared a single time. This sequence joins TRBV5-6 and TRBJ1-2, with D maybe TRBD1 (5 bases). CDR3 size: 14 residues. The V and J ends lost 0 bases and 6 bases respectively, with 12 bases between them. Germline CDR1 is SGHDT and CDR2 is YYEEEE. CDR3 protein: CASSLEGRADGYTF. CDR3 bases: TGTGCCAGCAGCTTGGAGGGCAGGGCGGATGGCTACACCTTC.

The chain recombines TRBV7-9 with TRBJ2-3; D possibly corresponds to TRBD2 (5 bases). CDR1 and CDR2 (germline): SEHNR, FQNEAQ (reference sequence). V gave up 5 bases and J gave up 2 bases, with 14 bases separating them. This CDR3 has 15 amino acids. The CDR3 protein is CASSETGKNTDTQYF. CDR3 nucleotides: TGTGCCAGCAGCGAGACGGGAAAAAACACAGATACGCAGTATTTT. Using reference TRBV7-9 and TRBJ2-3 for the parts outside the CDR3, the full variable domain is DTGVSQNPRHKITKRGQNVTFRCDPISEHNRLYWYRQTLGQGPEFLTYFQNEAQLEKSRLLSDRFSAERPKGSFSTLEIQRTEQGDSAMYLCASSETGKNTDTQYFGPGTRLTVL.

The rearrangement uses TRBV5-4 and TRBJ2-2; 9 bases are a match to TRBD2. Per the germline V gene, CDR1 is SGHNT and CDR2 is YYREEE (reference sequence). The length of the CDR3 is 16 residues. The ends lost 4 bases at V and 4 bases at J; junction bases unmatched: 8. The CDR3 bases are TGTGCCAGCAGCGTTAGCGGGAGTTACGGCACCGGGGAGCTGTTTTTT. Its protein is CASSVSGSYGTGELFF.

The V call is TRBV5-1, the J call TRBJ2-1, with D perhaps TRBD1 (5 bases). This CDR3 spans 17 amino acids. The V gene lost 4 bases and the J gene lost 0 bases, with 17 bases spanning the gap. Germline V gene sequence: CDR1 SGHRS, CDR2 YFSETQ. The CDR3 nucleotides read TGCGCCAGCAGCCTCCACCACAGGTTGAGCTCCTACAATGAGCAGTTCTTC. Residues: CASSLHHRLSSYNEQFF.

V gene TRBV10-3 combines with J gene TRBJ2-1; possibly TRBD1 for D (5 bases). Trimming took off 4 bases at V and 6 bases at J, with 7 bases between the two ends. CDR1 and CDR2 (germline): ENHRY, SYGVKD. CDR3 length: 12 amino acids. In DNA, the CDR3 is TGTGCCATCAGTGGACAGTTCAATGAGCAGTTCTTC. It codes for CAISGQFNEQFF.

The chain is built from TRBV23-1 and TRBJ1-1; possible D gene TRBD1, 5 bases. TRBV23-1 is placed among ORFs of uncertain function. Trimming left V 0 bases short and J 0 bases short, with 11 bases between. The CDR3 is made up of 16 amino acids. This CDR3 reads CASSQSTRGMNTEAFF. The CDR3 DNA is TGCGCCAGCAGTCAATCTACGCGGGGGATGAACACTGAAGCTTTCTTT.

The rearrangement joins TRBV7-2 to TRBJ2-7; D gene unclear. This CDR3 is 15 amino acids long. Germline CDR1 SGHTA, CDR2 FQGNSA. Deletions cut 1 base from V and 1 base from J, with 11 bases between. The CDR3 nucleotides read TGTGCCAGCAGCTTAGAAATTGGCCGATCCTACGAGCAGTACTTC. This translates into CASSLEIGRSYEQYF.